A selection of T cell receptor beta chains follows, all from one sample in a study of CD8 T cells in ankylosing spondylitis. A single record per CDR3 protein comes from TCRdb applying MiXCR to the 5' RACE reads. Among 670,000 or so distinct CDR3 sequences, under 20% were seen once, and the ten largest hold over 15%. Material for sequencing was blood, either unsorted or a sorted T cell fraction (not recorded which). These receptors were collected from a male donor with ankylosing spondylitis. CDR3s include the opening cysteine and the closing phenylalanine or tryptophan. Fields, in order: clone size, CDR3 length, J gene, D gene, V gene, CDR3 DNA, CDR3 protein. The D gene is left open where the match is weak. The size of a clone is reported for some rows only, either as once, few or many, or as a class for expanded clones.

clone size: .
CDR3 length: 13
J gene: TRBJ2-4
D gene: TRBD2
V gene: TRBV29-1
CDR3 DNA: TGCAGCGCCGGCGGACTAGCGGAAAACATTCAGTACTTC
CDR3 protein: CSAGGLAENIQYF

clone size: .
CDR3 length: 14
J gene: TRBJ2-5
D gene: TRBD1
V gene: TRBV30
CDR3 DNA: TGTGCCTGGACCCGGACAGGGGGCGGGGAGACCCAGTACTTC
CDR3 protein: CAWTRTGGGETQYF

clone size: .
CDR3 length: 16
J gene: TRBJ2-1
D gene: TRBD1
V gene: TRBV15
CDR3 DNA: TGTGCCACCAGCAGAGGGGACAGGGCCTTCAATGTGGAGCAGTTCTTC
CDR3 protein: CATSRGDRAFNVEQFF

clone size: few
CDR3 length: 13
J gene: TRBJ2-5
D gene: .
V gene: TRBV20-1
CDR3 DNA: TGCAGTGCCACACACACCCTACAAGAGACCCAGTACTTC
CDR3 protein: CSATHTLQETQYF

clone size: .
CDR3 length: 12
J gene: TRBJ2-5
D gene: .
V gene: TRBV20-1
CDR3 DNA: TGCAGTCCTAGCGCTAGCAGTAAGACCCAGTACTTC
CDR3 protein: CSPSASSKTQYF

clone size: .
CDR3 length: 18
J gene: TRBJ2-1
D gene: TRBD2
V gene: TRBV14
CDR3 DNA: TGTGCCAGCAGCAGGACTAGCGGGAGCCTGAAACCCTACAATGAGCAGTTCTTC
CDR3 protein: CASSRTSGSLKPYNEQFF

clone size: .
CDR3 length: 16
J gene: TRBJ2-1
D gene: TRBD2
V gene: TRBV28
CDR3 DNA: TGTGCCAGCAGCAGCCCTGCGGGAGGGGCCTACAATGAGCAGTTCTTC
CDR3 protein: CASSSPAGGAYNEQFF

clone size: .
CDR3 length: 14
J gene: TRBJ2-3
D gene: .
V gene: TRBV29-1
CDR3 DNA: TGCAGCGTTGTAGGAGGGGAAAGCACAGATACGCAGTATTTT
CDR3 protein: CSVVGGESTDTQYF

clone size: few
CDR3 length: 15
J gene: TRBJ2-7
D gene: TRBD1
V gene: TRBV18
CDR3 DNA: TGTGCCAGCTCCCCTCCCGGACAGGGGGTCTACGAGCAGTACTTC
CDR3 protein: CASSPPGQGVYEQYF

clone size: few
CDR3 length: 16
J gene: TRBJ1-5
D gene: .
V gene: TRBV15
CDR3 DNA: TGTGCCACCAGCAATTGGGCCTCAATTAGCAATCAGCCCCAGCATTTT
CDR3 protein: CATSNWASISNQPQHF

clone size: .
CDR3 length: 17
J gene: TRBJ2-2
D gene: TRBD2
V gene: TRBV4-2
CDR3 DNA: TGTGCCAGCAGCCAAGATCTGGCTAGCGGGGGGTTCGGGGAGCTGTTTTTT
CDR3 protein: CASSQDLASGGFGELFF

clone size: .
CDR3 length: 12
J gene: TRBJ1-2
D gene: .
V gene: TRBV11-2
CDR3 DNA: TGTGCCAGCAGCGGGGAGGACCGGGGCTACACCTTC
CDR3 protein: CASSGEDRGYTF

clone size: .
CDR3 length: 14
J gene: TRBJ1-6
D gene: .
V gene: TRBV6-1
CDR3 DNA: TGTGCCAGCAGCATAAAGTCAGGGCTTTCACCCCTCCACTTT
CDR3 protein: CASSIKSGLSPLHF

clone size: few
CDR3 length: 15
J gene: TRBJ1-2
D gene: .
V gene: TRBV4-2
CDR3 DNA: TGTGCCAGCAGCCAAGAAGACGGACAGAACTATGGCTACACCTTC
CDR3 protein: CASSQEDGQNYGYTF

clone size: .
CDR3 length: 14
J gene: TRBJ2-1
D gene: TRBD1
V gene: TRBV6-4
CDR3 DNA: TGTGCCAGCAGTGACGGTCAGGGGGCGAATGAGCAGTTCTTC
CDR3 protein: CASSDGQGANEQFF

clone size: few
CDR3 length: 13
J gene: TRBJ1-2
D gene: TRBD1
V gene: TRBV5-1
CDR3 DNA: TGCGCCAGCAGCTTAGACAGGGGCTCTGGCTACACCTTC
CDR3 protein: CASSLDRGSGYTF

clone size: few
CDR3 length: 14
J gene: TRBJ1-1
D gene: TRBD1
V gene: TRBV12-3/TRBV12-4
CDR3 DNA: TGTGCCAGCAGAGGACAGGGAGGAGGCACTGAAGCTTTCTTT
CDR3 protein: CASRGQGGGTEAFF

clone size: many
CDR3 length: 14
J gene: TRBJ1-1
D gene: .
V gene: TRBV10-3
CDR3 DNA: TGTGCCATCAGTGACCGGGAGGGAAACACTGAAGCTTTCTTT
CDR3 protein: CAISDREGNTEAFF

clone size: .
CDR3 length: 15
J gene: TRBJ2-1
D gene: .
V gene: TRBV28
CDR3 DNA: TGTGCCAGCGCCACTCGGCGGAGCTCCTACAATGAGCAGTTCTTC
CDR3 protein: CASATRRSSYNEQFF

clone size: few
CDR3 length: 20
J gene: TRBJ2-7
D gene: TRBD2
V gene: TRBV20-1
CDR3 DNA: TGCAGTGCTAGACCCCGCACCGAGGGAGCGGGATTACTAGGGGTATACGAGCAGTACTTC
CDR3 protein: CSARPRTEGAGLLGVYEQYF

clone size: .
CDR3 length: 14
J gene: TRBJ2-7
D gene: .
V gene: TRBV7-2
CDR3 DNA: TGTGCCAGCAGTCCATGGAGCAACGCCTACGAGCAGTACTTC
CDR3 protein: CASSPWSNAYEQYF

clone size: .
CDR3 length: 16
J gene: TRBJ1-3
D gene: .
V gene: TRBV7-2
CDR3 DNA: TGTGCCAGCAGCTTAAGGACAGAACGCTCTGGAAACACCATATATTTT
CDR3 protein: CASSLRTERSGNTIYF

clone size: .
CDR3 length: 12
J gene: TRBJ1-2
D gene: TRBD1
V gene: TRBV2
CDR3 DNA: TGTGCCAGCAGTGGGGACAGAACTGGCTACACCTTC
CDR3 protein: CASSGDRTGYTF

clone size: .
CDR3 length: 16
J gene: TRBJ2-7
D gene: .
V gene: TRBV7-9
CDR3 DNA: TGTGCCAGCAGCCCTAGCGAGAAGGACGACTCCTACGAGCAGTACTTC
CDR3 protein: CASSPSEKDDSYEQYF

clone size: few
CDR3 length: 15
J gene: TRBJ1-1
D gene: .
V gene: TRBV10-3
CDR3 DNA: TGTGCCATCAGTGTAGAAGGGGTGGGCAACACTGAAGCTTTCTTT
CDR3 protein: CAISVEGVGNTEAFF

clone size: .
CDR3 length: 15
J gene: TRBJ2-3
D gene: TRBD2
V gene: TRBV7-4
CDR3 DNA: TGTGCCAGCAGCACGGGGGGACCTAGCACAGATACGCAGTATTTT
CDR3 protein: CASSTGGPSTDTQYF